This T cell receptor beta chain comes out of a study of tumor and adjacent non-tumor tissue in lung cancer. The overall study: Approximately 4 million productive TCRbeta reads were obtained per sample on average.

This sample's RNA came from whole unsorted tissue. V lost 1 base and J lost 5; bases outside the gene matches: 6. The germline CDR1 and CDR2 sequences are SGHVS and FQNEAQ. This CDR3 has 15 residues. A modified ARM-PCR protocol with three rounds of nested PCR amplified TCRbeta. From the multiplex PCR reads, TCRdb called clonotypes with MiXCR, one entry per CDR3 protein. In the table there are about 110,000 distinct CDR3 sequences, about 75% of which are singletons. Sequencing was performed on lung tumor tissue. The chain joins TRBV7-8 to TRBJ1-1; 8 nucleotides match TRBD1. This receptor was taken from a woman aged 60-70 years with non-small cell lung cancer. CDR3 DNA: TGTGCCAGCAGCTTAGTTGCAGGGGGCAATACTGAAGCTTTCTTT. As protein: CASSLVAGGNTEAFF. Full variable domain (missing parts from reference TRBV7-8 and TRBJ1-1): GAGVSQSPRYKVAKRGQDVALRCDPISGHVSLFWYQQALGQGPEFLTYFQNEAQLDKSGLPSDRFFAERPEGSVSTLKIQRTQQEDSAVYLCASSLVAGGNTEAFFGQGTRLTVV.